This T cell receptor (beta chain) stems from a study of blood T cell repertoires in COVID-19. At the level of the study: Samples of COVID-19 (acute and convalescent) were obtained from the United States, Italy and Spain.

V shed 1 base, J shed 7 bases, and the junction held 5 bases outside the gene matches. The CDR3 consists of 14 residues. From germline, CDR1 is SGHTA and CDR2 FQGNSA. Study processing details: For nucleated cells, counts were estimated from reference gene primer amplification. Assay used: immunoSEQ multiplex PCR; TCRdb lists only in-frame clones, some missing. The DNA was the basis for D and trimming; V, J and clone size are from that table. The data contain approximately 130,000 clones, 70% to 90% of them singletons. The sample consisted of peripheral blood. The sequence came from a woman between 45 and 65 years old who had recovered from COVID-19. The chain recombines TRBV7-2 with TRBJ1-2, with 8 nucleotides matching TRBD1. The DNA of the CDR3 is TGTGCCAGCAGCTTAGGGGGGACAGGATCTGGCTACACCTTC. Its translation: CASSLGGTGSGYTF.